This T cell receptor (beta chain) was recorded in a study of T cells in tumors after PD-1 blockade. Using immunoSEQ multiplex PCR, the repertoire was profiled, and TCRdb retains in-frame clones only, with some absent. The sample holds fewer than 55,000 clones; more than 65% are singletons and the top ten take approximately 4%. The CDR3 runs to 16 residues. Germline CDR1 reads ENHRY; CDR2 reads SYGVKD. The J segment lost 2 bases and the V segment lost 4 bases, leaving 3 bases of the junction unmatched. The rearrangement uses TRBV10-3 and TRBJ2-3; 13 positions agree with TRBD2. This sequence originates from a human donor with basal cell carcinoma. The material sequenced was PBMCs, taken before anti-PD-1 treatment. The chain's CDR3 is CAISGGTSGDTDTQYF. As DNA, the CDR3 is TGTGCCATCAGTGGAGGGACTAGCGGGGACACAGATACGCAGTATTTT.